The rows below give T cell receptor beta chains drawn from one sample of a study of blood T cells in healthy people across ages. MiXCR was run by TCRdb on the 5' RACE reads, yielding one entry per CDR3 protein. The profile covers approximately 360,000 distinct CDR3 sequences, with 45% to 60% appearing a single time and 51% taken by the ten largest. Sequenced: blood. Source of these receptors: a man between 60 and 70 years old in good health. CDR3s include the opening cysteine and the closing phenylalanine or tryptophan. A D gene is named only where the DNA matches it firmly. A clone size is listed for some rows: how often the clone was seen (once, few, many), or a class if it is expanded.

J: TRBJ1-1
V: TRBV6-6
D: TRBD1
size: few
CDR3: CASSKGQGNVGNTEAFF
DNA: TGTGCCAGCAGTAAAGGACAGGGAAACGTCGGGAACACTGAAGCTTTCTTT

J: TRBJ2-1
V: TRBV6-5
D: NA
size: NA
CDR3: CASRSSGRGHHNEQFF
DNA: TGTGCCAGCAGATCCTCGGGGCGGGGTCACCACAATGAGCAGTTCTTC

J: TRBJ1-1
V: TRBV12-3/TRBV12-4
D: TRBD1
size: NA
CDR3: CASGEDRRNTEAFF
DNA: TGTGCCAGCGGAGAGGACAGGCGAAACACTGAAGCTTTCTTT

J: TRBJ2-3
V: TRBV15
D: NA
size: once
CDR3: CATSFGAGNTDTQYF
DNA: TGTGCCACCAGTTTTGGGGCGGGGAACACAGATACGCAGTATTTT

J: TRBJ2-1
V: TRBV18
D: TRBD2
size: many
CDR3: CASSPRTSEHNEQFF
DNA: TGTGCCAGCTCACCACGGACTAGCGAACACAATGAGCAGTTCTTC

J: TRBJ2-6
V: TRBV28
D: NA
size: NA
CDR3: CASSFRTGPGGANVLTF
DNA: TGTGCCAGCAGTTTTCGGACCGGCCCGGGTGGGGCCAACGTCCTGACTTTC

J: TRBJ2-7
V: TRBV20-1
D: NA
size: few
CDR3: CSARRQAYEQYF
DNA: TGCAGTGCTCGGCGACAGGCCTACGAGCAGTACTTC

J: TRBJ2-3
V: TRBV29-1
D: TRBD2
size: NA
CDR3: CSVPRGGPTDTQYF
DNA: TGCAGCGTTCCCCGGGGGGGCCCCACAGATACGCAGTATTTT

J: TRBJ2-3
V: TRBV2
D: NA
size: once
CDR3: CASSEYWRESTDTQYF
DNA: TGTGCCAGCAGTGAATACTGGAGGGAATCAACAGATACGCAGTATTTT

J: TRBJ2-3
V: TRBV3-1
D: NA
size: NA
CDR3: CASSPSSPTDTQYF
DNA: TGTGCCAGCAGCCCTAGCTCCCCCACAGATACGCAGTATTTT

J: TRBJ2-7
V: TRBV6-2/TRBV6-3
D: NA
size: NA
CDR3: CAIRRSLSSYNEQYF
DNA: TGTGCCATTCGTCGGAGCCTAAGCTCCTACAATGAGCAGTACTTC

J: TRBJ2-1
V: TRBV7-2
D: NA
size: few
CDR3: CASSSYSTRNEQFF
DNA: TGTGCCAGCAGCTCCTACTCGACCAGGAATGAGCAGTTCTTC

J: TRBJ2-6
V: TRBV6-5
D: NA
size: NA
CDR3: CASSYLGAGANVLTF
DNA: TGTGCCAGCAGTTACTTGGGGGCTGGGGCCAACGTCCTGACTTTC

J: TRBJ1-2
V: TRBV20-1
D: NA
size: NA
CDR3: CSAKSNTF
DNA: TGCAGTGCTAAGTCCAACACCTTC

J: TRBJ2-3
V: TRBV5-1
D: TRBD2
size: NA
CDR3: CASSFLAGVTDTQYF
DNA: TGCGCCAGCAGCTTTCTAGCGGGAGTCACAGATACGCAGTATTTT

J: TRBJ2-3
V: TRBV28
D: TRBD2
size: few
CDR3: CASISGTTFSTDTQYF
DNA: TGTGCCAGCATCTCCGGGACTACCTTTAGCACAGATACGCAGTATTTT

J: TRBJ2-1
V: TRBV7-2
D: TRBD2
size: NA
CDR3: CASSFQTVAAGETQFF
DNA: TGTGCCAGCAGCTTCCAGACGGTCGCGGCGGGGGAGACCCAGTTCTTC

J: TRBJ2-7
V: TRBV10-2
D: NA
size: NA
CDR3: CASARQSSYEQYF
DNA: TGCGCCAGCGCCCGACAGAGCTCCTACGAGCAGTACTTC

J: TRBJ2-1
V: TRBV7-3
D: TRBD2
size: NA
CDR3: CASSPVAGSYNEQFF
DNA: TGTGCCAGCAGCCCTGTAGCGGGGAGCTACAATGAGCAGTTCTTC

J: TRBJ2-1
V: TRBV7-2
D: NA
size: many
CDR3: CASSLARGSYNEQFF
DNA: TGTGCCAGCAGCTTAGCGCGGGGCTCCTACAATGAGCAGTTCTTC

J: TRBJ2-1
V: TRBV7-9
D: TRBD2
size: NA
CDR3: CASSLAAGTYNEQFF
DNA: TGTGCCAGCAGCTTAGCAGCGGGAACCTACAATGAGCAGTTCTTC

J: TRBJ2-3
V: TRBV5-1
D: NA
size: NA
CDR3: CASSSNQMADTQYF
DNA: TGCGCCAGCAGCTCCAATCAAATGGCAGATACGCAGTATTTT

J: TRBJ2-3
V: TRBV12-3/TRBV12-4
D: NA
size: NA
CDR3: CASSPGHGGGTDTQYF
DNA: TGTGCCAGCAGTCCGGGACATGGAGGGGGCACAGATACGCAGTATTTT

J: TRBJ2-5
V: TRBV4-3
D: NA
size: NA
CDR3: CASSQVKGETQYF
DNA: TGCGCCAGCAGCCAAGTTAAGGGGGAGACCCAGTACTTC

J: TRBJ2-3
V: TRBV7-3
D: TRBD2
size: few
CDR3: CASSPGTSGSTDTQYF
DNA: TGTGCCAGCAGCCCGGGGACTAGCGGGTCAACAGATACGCAGTATTTT

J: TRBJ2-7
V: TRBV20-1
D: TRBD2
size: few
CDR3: CSAKFSGSSYEQYF
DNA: TGCAGTGCTAAGTTTAGCGGGAGCTCCTACGAGCAGTACTTC

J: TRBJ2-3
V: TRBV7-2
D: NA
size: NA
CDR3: CASSSPNRPDTQYF
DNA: TGTGCCAGCAGCTCCCCCAACCGCCCAGATACGCAGTATTTT

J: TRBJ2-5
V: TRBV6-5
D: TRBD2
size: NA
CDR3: CASSPYSGGMETQYF
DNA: TGTGCCAGCAGCCCTTACTCGGGGGGAATGGAGACCCAGTACTTC

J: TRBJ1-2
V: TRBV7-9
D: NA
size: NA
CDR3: CASSQQGGHGYTF
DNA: TGTGCCAGCAGCCAACAGGGCGGGCATGGCTACACCTTC

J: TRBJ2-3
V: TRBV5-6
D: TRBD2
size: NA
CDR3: CASSLSGGDFSDTQYF
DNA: TGTGCCAGCAGCCTCAGCGGGGGGGACTTCTCAGATACGCAGTATTTT

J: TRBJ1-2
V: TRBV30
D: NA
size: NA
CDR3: CAWSRPLGARGYTF
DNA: TGTGCCTGGAGTCGGCCGCTGGGAGCGAGGGGCTACACCTTC

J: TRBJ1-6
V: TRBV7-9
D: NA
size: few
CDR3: CASSLAPTGVNSPLHF
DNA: TGTGCCAGCAGCTTAGCGCCGACGGGGGTAAATTCACCCCTCCACTTT

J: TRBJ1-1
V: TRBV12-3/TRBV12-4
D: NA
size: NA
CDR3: CASSLPPGVTEAFF
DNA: TGTGCCAGCAGTTTGCCCCCTGGGGTCACTGAAGCTTTCTTT

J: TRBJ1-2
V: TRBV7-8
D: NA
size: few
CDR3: CASSGWGAGNYGYTF
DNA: TGTGCCAGCAGCGGATGGGGGGCGGGAAACTATGGCTACACCTTC

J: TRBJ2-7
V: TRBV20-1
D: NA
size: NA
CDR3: CSAAVGGGVSYEQYF
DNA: TGCAGTGCTGCCGTGGGGGGCGGGGTGTCCTACGAGCAGTACTTC

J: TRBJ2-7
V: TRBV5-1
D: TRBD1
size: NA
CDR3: CASSLKDRGAGEQYF
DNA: TGCGCCAGCAGCTTGAAGGACAGGGGGGCCGGGGAGCAGTACTTC

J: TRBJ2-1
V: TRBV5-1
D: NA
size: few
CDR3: CASSRPRLEYNEQFF
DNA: TGCGCCAGCAGCCGTCCCCGACTAGAGTACAATGAGCAGTTCTTC

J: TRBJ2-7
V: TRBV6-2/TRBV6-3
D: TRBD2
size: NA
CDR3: CASSLGTSGRLYYEQYF
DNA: TGTGCCAGCAGCCTCGGGACTAGCGGGAGGTTATATTACGAGCAGTACTTC

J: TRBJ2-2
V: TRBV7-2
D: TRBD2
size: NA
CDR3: CASSSHSGRSGELFF
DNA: TGTGCCAGCAGCTCGCATAGCGGGAGGTCCGGGGAGCTGTTTTTT

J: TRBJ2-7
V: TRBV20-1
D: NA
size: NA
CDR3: CSATNTRRASYEQYF
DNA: TGCAGTGCGACCAACACCCGGAGGGCGTCCTACGAGCAGTACTTC

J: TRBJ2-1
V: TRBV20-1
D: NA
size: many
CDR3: CSATEEGNNEQFF
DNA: TGCAGTGCTACGGAGGAGGGGAACAATGAGCAGTTCTTC

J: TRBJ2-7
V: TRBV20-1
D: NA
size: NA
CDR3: CSARAQEVPPNEQYF
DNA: TGCAGTGCTAGAGCCCAAGAGGTCCCACCCAACGAGCAGTACTTC

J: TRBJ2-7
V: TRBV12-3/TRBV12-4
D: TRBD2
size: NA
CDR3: CASSLLRESLEQYF
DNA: TGTGCCAGCAGTTTGTTGCGGGAGTCCCTCGAGCAGTACTTC

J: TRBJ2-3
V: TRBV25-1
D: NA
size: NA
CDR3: CASSERGEERWWEDTQYF
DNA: TGTGCCAGCAGTGAACGAGGGGAGGAGCGATGGTGGGAAGATACGCAGTATTTT

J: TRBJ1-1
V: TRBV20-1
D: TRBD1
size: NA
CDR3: CSARVWDSEAFF
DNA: TGCAGTGCTAGAGTTTGGGACAGTGAAGCTTTCTTT

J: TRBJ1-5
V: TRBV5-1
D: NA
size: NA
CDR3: CASRRDKDQPQHF
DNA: TGCGCCAGCAGGCGGGACAAGGATCAGCCCCAGCATTTT

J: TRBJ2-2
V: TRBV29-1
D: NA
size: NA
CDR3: CSVSGLLANTGELFF
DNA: TGCAGCGTTAGCGGACTCCTCGCGAACACCGGGGAGCTGTTTTTT

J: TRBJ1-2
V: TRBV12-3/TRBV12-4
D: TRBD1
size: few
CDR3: CASSPRDRSNYGYTF
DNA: TGTGCCAGCAGTCCTCGGGACAGATCTAACTATGGCTACACCTTC

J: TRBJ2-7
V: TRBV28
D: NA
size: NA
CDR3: CASSLLTKEQYF
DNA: TGTGCCAGCAGTTTATTAACGAAAGAGCAGTACTTC

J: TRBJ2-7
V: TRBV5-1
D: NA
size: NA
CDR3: CASSLDGSSSYEQYF
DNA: TGCGCCAGCAGCTTGGACGGATCGAGCTCCTACGAGCAGTACTTC

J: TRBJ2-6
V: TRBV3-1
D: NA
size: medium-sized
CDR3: CASSPIQGPGANVLTF
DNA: TGTGCCAGCAGCCCGATACAGGGACCTGGGGCCAACGTCCTGACTTTC

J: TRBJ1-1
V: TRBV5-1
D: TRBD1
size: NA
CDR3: CASSRTGTGRTNTEAFF
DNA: TGCGCCAGCAGCCGGACCGGGACAGGGCGCACGAACACTGAAGCTTTCTTT